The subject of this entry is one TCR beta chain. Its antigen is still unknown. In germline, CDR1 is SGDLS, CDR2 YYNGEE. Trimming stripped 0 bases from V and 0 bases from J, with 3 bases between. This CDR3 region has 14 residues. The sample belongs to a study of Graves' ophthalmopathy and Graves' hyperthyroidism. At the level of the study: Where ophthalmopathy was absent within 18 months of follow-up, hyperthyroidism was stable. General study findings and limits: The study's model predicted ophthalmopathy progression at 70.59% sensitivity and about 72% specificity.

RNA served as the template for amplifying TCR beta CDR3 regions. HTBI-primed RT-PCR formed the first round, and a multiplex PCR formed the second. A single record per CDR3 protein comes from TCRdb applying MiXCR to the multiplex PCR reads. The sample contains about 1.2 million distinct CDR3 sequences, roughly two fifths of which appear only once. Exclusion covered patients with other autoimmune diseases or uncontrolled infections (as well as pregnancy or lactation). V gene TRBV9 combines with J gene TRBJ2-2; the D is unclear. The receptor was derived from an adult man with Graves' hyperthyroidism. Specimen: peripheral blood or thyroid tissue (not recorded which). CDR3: CASSVATNTGELFF. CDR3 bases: TGTGCCAGCAGCGTAGCTACGAACACCGGGGAGCTGTTTTTT.